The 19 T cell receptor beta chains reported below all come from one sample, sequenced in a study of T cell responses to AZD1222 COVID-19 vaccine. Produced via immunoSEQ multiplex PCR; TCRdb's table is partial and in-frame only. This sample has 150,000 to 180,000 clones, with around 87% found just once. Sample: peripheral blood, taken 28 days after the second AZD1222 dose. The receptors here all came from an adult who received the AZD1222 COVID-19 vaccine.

The CDR3 loop is CASSNRGSYEQYF. The CDR3 DNA sequence: TGTGCCAGCAGTAACCGGGGATCCTACGAGCAGTACTTC. The gene calls are TRBV7-2 and TRBJ2-7; tentative D call: TRBD2 (5 bases). Germline V lookup: CDR1 SGHTA, CDR2 FQGNSA. The CDR3 is made up of 13 amino acids. V shed 6 bases and J shed 1 base, with 10 bases lying between them.

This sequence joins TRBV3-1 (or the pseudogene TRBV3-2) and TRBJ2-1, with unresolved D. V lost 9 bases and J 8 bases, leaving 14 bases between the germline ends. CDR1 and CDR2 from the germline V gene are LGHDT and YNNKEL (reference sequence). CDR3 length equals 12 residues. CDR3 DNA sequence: TGTGCCAGTAGAGGAAGTACCGATGAGCAGTTCTTC. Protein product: CASRGSTDEQFF.

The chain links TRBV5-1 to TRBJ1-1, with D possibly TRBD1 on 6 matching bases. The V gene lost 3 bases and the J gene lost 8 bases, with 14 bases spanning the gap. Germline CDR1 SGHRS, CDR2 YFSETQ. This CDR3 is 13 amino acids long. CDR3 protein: CASSSTGWLEAFF. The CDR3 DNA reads TGCGCCAGCAGCTCTACAGGGTGGCTGGAAGCTTTCTTT.

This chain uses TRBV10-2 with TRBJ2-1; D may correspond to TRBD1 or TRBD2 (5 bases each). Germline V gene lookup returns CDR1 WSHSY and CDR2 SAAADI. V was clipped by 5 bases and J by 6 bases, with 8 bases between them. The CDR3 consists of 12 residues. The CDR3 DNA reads TGCGCCAGCAGTCCGGGGCTCAATGAGCAGTTCTTC. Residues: CASSPGLNEQFF.

The CDR3: CASILGGGGGGNQPQHF. The CDR3 DNA reads as TGTGCCAGCATCCTGGGCGGAGGGGGGGGTGGCAATCAGCCCCAGCATTTT. The chain uses TRBV28 and TRBJ1-5; TRBD1 is a possible D gene (6 bases). The CDR3 spans 17 residues. Germline loops: CDR1 MDHEN, CDR2 SYDVKM. Trimming took 7 bases from V and 2 from J, leaving 21 bases between them.

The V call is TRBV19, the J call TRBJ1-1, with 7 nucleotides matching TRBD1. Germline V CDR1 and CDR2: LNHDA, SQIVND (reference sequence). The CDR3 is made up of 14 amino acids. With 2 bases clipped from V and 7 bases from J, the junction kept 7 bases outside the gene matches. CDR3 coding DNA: TGTGCCAGTAGTATAAAGGGGGCGATGCTTGAAGCTTTCTTT. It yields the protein CASSIKGAMLEAFF.

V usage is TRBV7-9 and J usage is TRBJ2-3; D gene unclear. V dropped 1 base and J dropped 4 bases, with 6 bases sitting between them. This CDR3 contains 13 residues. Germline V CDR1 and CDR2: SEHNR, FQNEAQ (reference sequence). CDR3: CASSLEGPDTQYF. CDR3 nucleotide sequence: TGTGCCAGCAGCTTAGAGGGTCCAGATACGCAGTATTTT.

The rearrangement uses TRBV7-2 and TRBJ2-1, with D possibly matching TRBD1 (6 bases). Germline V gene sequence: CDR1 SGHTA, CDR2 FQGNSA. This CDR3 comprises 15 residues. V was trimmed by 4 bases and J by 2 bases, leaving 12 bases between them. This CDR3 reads CASSSRGGAYNEQFF. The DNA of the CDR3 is TGTGCCAGCAGCTCCCGAGGGGGAGCCTACAATGAGCAGTTCTTC.

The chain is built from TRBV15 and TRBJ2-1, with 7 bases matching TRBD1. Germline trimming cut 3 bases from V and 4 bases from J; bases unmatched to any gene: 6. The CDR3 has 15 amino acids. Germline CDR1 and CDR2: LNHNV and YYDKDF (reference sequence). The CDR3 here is CATSSETGWYNEQFF. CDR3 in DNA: TGTGCCACCAGCAGTGAGACAGGGTGGTACAATGAGCAGTTCTTC.

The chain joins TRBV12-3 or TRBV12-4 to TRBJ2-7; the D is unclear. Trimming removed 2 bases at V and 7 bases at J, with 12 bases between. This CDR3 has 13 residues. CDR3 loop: CASSLNAASEQYF. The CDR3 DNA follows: TGTGCCAGCAGTTTAAATGCAGCGAGTGAGCAGTACTTC.

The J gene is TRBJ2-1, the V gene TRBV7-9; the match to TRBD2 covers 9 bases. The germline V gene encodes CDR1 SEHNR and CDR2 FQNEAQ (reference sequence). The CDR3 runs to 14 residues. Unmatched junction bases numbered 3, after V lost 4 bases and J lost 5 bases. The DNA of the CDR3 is TGTGCCAGCAGCTGGACTAGCGAGAACAATGAGCAGTTCTTC. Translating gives CASSWTSENNEQFF.

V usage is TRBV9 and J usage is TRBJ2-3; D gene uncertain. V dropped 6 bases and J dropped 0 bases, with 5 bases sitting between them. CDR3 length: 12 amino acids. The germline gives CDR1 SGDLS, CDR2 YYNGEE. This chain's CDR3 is CASKGSTDTQYF. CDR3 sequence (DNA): TGTGCCAGCAAAGGTAGCACAGATACGCAGTATTTT.

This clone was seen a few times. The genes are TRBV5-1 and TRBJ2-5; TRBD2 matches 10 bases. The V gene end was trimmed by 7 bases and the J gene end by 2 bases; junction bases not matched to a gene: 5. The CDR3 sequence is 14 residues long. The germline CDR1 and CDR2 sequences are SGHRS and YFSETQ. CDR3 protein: CASGAGGLQETQYF. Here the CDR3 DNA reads TGCGCCAGCGGAGCGGGAGGGCTTCAAGAGACCCAGTACTTC.

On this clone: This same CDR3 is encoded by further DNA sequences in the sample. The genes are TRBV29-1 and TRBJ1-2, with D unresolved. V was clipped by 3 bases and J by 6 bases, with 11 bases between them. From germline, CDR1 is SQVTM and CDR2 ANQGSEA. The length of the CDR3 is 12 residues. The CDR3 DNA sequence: TGCAGCGTTGACAGTTCGCGGGATGGCTACACCTTC. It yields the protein CSVDSSRDGYTF.

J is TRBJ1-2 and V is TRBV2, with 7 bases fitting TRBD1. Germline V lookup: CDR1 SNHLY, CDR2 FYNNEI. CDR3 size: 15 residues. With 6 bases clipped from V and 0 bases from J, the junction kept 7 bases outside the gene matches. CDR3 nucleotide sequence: TGTGCCAGCAGGCCCACAGGGACAGCTAACTATGGCTACACCTTC. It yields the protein CASRPTGTANYGYTF.

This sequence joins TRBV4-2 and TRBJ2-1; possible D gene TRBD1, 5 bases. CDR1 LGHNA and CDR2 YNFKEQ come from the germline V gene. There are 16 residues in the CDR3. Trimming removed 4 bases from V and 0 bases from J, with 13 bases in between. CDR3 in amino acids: CASSPRQQFSYNEQFF. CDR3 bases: TGTGCCAGCAGCCCTCGACAGCAATTCTCCTACAATGAGCAGTTCTTC.

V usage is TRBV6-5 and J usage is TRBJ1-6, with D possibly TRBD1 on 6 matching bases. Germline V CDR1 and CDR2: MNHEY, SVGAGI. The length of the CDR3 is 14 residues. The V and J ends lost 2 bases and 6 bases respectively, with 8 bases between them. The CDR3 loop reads CASSYRGPNSPLHF. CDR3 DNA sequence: TGTGCCAGCAGTTACCGGGGGCCTAATTCACCCCTCCACTTT.

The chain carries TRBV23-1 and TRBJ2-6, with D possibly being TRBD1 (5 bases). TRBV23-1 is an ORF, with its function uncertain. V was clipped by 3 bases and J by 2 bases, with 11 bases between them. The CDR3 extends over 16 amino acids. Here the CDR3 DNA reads TGCGCCAGCAGTCACATCGCGACAGCTGGGGCCAACGTCCTGACTTTC. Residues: CASSHIATAGANVLTF.

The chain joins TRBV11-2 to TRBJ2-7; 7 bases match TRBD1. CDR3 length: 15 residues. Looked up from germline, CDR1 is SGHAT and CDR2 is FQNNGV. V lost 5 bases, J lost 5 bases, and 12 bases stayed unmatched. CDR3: CASSGLGTENHEQYF. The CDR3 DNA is TGTGCCAGCAGCGGCCTCGGGACAGAAAACCACGAGCAGTACTTC.